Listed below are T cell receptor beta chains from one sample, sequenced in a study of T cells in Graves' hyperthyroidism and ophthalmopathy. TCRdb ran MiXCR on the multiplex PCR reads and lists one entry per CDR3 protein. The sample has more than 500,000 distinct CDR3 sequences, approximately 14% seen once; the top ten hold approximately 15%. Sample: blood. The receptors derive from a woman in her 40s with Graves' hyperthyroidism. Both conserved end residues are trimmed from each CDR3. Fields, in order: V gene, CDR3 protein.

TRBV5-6 ASSSQTPPNTQY
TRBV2 ASSFRGSQETQY
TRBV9 ASSPNDNADTQY
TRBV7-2 ASSLVGLAGSNEQF
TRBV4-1 ASTGTDTQY
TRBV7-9 ASSLWQGSSYNEQF
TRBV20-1 SAGYAGGLGGTYNEQF
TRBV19 ASSRGVGQGAVKDYT
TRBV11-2 ASSLRGSALQETQY
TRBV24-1 ATSSGTLEADGYT
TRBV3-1 ASSQPGTVSYT
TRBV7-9 ASSILTSQETRY
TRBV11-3 ASSARQGNNEQF
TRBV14 ASSQDPALKDTDTQY
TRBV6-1 ASMSGTGKQTQY
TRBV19 ASSMRAGYSTDTQY
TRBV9 ASGTGQGFYEQY
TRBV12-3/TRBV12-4 ASSTARGSSGNTIY
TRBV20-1 SPNPGVNTEAF
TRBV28 ASSPRLFADTQY
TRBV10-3 AISESGSSYNEQF
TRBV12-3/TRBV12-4 ASSPDRVNNEQF
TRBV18 ASSQLGQGIQY
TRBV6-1 ASTKGIRGANYGYT
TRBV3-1 ASSQTSGRLEQY
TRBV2 ASNSGGDTQY
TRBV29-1 SVEGGMNTEAF
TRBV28 ASSSSGSMRYEQY
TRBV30 ARNPQGGTQETQY
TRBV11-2 ASSLDSGIREAF
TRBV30 AWKNALEAF
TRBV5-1 ASSLRSSSEQY
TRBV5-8 ASSWDRDTEAF
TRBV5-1 ASSYTLSPNEKLF
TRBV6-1 ASRPTDGNTGELF
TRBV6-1 ASNGGNRQPQH
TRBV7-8 ASSLEELTSGPSSYEQY
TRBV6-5 ASSYSSEQY
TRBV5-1 ASSLNVAGVNTEAF
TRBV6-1 ASSTSTAGFFNEQF
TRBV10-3 AISETLAADTQY
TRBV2 ASSASWASYEQY
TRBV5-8 ASSSPTWAGHYNEQF
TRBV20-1 SARPSSGSIKTGELF
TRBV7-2 ASSLRSGGEDIQY
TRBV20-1 SARGQGREGYT
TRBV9 ASSGDTAIQY
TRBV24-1 ATSDPWDGRGEQETQY
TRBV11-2 ASRLPVRATPLH
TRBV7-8 ASGPGTGVTYEQY
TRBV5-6 ASSLADGAMQF